This entry concerns a single T cell receptor beta chain. Its antigen is undetermined. This entry belongs to a study of cytomegalovirus exposure and HLA in healthy donors. As for the study in general: Previous work identified 95 million to 120 million unique TCR beta sequences from around 200 million T cells.

The germline CDR1 and CDR2 sequences are SQVTM and ANQGSEA. The length of the CDR3 is 14 residues. V lost 7 bases and J lost 8, with 20 bases in between. Both 60 Vbeta primers and 13 Jbeta primers went into the PCR. In the original processing: Roughly 10 million shared chains were among some 75 million unique TCR beta chains counted in a later analysis. Produced via immunoSEQ multiplex PCR; TCRdb's table is partial and in-frame only. V and J calls and clone size are given by that table; D and trimming were obtained from the DNA. Of about 160,000 clones in the sample, roughly 78% were seen once. Findings of the study overall: Altogether, 160 or so TCR beta chains were recorded as cytomegalovirus-associated. According to reports, the classifier identified cytomegalovirus status with high specificity and sensitivity.

Material: PBMCs. This TCR came from a woman aged 45-60 years in good health and CMV-seropositive. The genes are TRBV29-1 and TRBJ1-4, with D perhaps TRBD1 (6 bases). The CDR3 DNA is TGCAGCGCGGCCGTCAGGGGAGGGGGGGAAAAACTGTTTTTT. Protein product: CSAAVRGGGEKLFF.